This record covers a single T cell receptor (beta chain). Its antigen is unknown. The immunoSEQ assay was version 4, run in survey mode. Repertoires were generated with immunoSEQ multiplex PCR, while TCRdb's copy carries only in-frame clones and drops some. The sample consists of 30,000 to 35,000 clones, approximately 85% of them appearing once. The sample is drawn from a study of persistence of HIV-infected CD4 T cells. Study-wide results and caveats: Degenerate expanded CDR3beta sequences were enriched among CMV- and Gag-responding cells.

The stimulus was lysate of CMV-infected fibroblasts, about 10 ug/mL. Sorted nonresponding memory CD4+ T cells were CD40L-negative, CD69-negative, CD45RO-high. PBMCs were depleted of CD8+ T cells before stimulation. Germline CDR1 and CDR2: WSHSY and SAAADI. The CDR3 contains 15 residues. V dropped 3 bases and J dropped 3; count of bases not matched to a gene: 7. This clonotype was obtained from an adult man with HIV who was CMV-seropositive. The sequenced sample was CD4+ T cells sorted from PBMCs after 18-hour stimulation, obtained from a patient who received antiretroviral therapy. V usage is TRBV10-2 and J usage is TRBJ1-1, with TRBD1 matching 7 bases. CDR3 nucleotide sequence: TGCGCCAGCAGTGAAAGGGGGCGTTCGGACACTGAAGCTTTCTTT. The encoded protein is CASSERGRSDTEAFF.